The 14 T cell receptor beta chains presented below share a single source sample, sequenced in a study of blood T cell repertoires in COVID-19. TCRdb's copy holds only in-frame clones and misses some; the assay was immunoSEQ multiplex PCR. The repertoire holds approximately 180,000 clones, with 87% as singletons. The sample consisted of peripheral blood. Every receptor here comes from a man in his sixties with active or convalescent COVID-19.

The genes are TRBV24-1 and TRBJ1-4; 7 bases are shared with TRBD1. V shed 6 bases, J shed 0 bases, and the junction held 0 bases outside the gene matches. Germline CDR1 and CDR2: KGHDR and SFDVKD. There are 14 residues in the CDR3. This chain's CDR3 is CATSQGATNEKLFF. As DNA, the CDR3 is TGTGCCACCAGTCAGGGGGCAACTAATGAAAAACTGTTTTTT.

The chain links TRBV13 to TRBJ2-5; 7 positions match TRBD1. V was pared by 3 bases and J by 7 bases, with 8 bases of the junction left unmatched. The CDR3 is 14 amino acids. The germline V gene has CDR1 PRHDT and CDR2 FYEKMQ (reference sequence). The CDR3 loop reads CASSLTGPGLTQYF. DNA of the CDR3: TGTGCCAGCAGCTTGACAGGGCCAGGTTTGACCCAGTACTTC.

The chain joins TRBV11-3 to TRBJ2-3; TRBD2 matches 8 bases. The V gene end was trimmed by 6 bases and the J gene end by 2 bases; junction bases not matched to a gene: 7. The germline gives CDR1 SGHNT, CDR2 YENEEA. The CDR3 is 15 amino acids. The chain's CDR3 is CASSFSGAATDTQYF. CDR3 nucleotides: TGTGCCAGCAGTTTTAGCGGGGCGGCCACAGATACGCAGTATTTT.

This clone has only a few counts. The rearrangement links TRBV10-1 to TRBJ1-2; 7 positions match TRBD1. J gave up 8 bases and V 7 bases, and 4 bases lay outside the gene matches. The CDR3 contains 11 residues. Germline CDR1 reads WNHNN; CDR2 reads SYGVQD (reference sequence). The CDR3 region has the DNA TGCGCCAGCATTAGGGACAGAGGCTACACCTTC. As protein: CASIRDRGYTF.

The V and J genes are TRBV4-1 and TRBJ2-3, with TRBD1 matching over 8 bases. Germline loops: CDR1 MGHRA, CDR2 YSYEKL. CDR3 size: 15 residues. V was pared by 4 bases and J by 5 bases, with 8 bases of the junction left unmatched. The chain's CDR3 is CASSRNRGNKDTQYF. CDR3 DNA sequence: TGCGCCAGCAGCCGGAACAGGGGGAACAAAGATACGCAGTATTTT.

This sequence joins TRBV19 and TRBJ1-6; 10 bases align to TRBD1. The CDR3 spans 14 residues. Germline assignment: CDR1 LNHDA and CDR2 SQIVND (reference sequence). The trim removed 6 bases at V and 7 bases at J, leaving 3 bases unmatched. The CDR3 sequence is CASSRDRGNSPLHF. Written as DNA, the CDR3 is TGTGCCAGTAGCCGGGACAGGGGAAATTCACCCCTCCACTTT.

The J gene is TRBJ2-1, the V gene TRBV24-1; 8 bases fit TRBD1. Unmatched junction bases numbered 2, after V lost 0 bases and J lost 5 bases. Germline loops: CDR1 KGHDR, CDR2 SFDVKD. This CDR3 has 15 residues. For the CDR3, the DNA is TGTGCCACCAGTGATTTGGGACAGGGAGACAATGAGCAGTTCTTC. It encodes CATSDLGQGDNEQFF.

The V call is TRBV7-2, the J call TRBJ2-7, with TRBD2 matching 8 bases. The CDR3 sequence is 15 residues long. The V gene's germline CDR1 is SGHTA and CDR2 FQGNSA. V gave up 5 bases and J gave up 2 bases; unmatched junction bases: 8. The CDR3, as DNA: TGTGCCAGCAGCCCGGTCGGGCGGGGGGCCTACGAGCAGTACTTC. Amino acids: CASSPVGRGAYEQYF.

The chain combines TRBV7-2 with TRBJ1-5; TRBD1 matches at 11 bases. V dropped 5 bases and J dropped 5; count of bases not matched to a gene: 2. Germline CDR1 is SGHTA and CDR2 is FQGNSA. This CDR3 has 14 amino acids. The CDR3 nucleotides read TGTGCCAGCAGCCCGGGACAGGGGGATCAGCCCCAGCATTTT. Amino acid sequence: CASSPGQGDQPQHF.

The chain combines TRBV5-1 with TRBJ1-1; D not resolved. In germline, CDR1 is SGHRS, CDR2 YFSETQ. This CDR3 has 12 amino acids. V was clipped by 0 bases and J by 6 bases, with 6 bases between them. CDR3 amino acids: CASSLGVSEAFF. The CDR3, as DNA: TGCGCCAGCAGCTTGGGTGTCTCTGAAGCTTTCTTT.

The V gene is TRBV12-5, the J gene TRBJ1-6; D unclear. Germline V lookup: CDR1 LGHNT, CDR2 FRNRAP. This CDR3 comprises 13 residues. V lost 4 bases, J lost 10 bases, and 11 bases lay in between. CDR3 loop: CASGYASRSPLHF. DNA of the CDR3: TGTGCTAGTGGTTACGCCTCTAGGTCACCCCTCCACTTT.

To note about this clone: A junction end diverges from the germline sequence, so it may reflect a read error. The V call is TRBV7-3, the J call TRBJ2-7; D is uncertain. Per germline, CDR1 SGHTA and CDR2 FQGTGA. The CDR3 is 10 residues long. CDR3 bases: TGTGCCAGCAGCTCATTACAGCCGCCGTTC. It is translated as CASSSLQPPF.

The chain has TRBV6-5 and TRBJ2-7, with 7 bases fitting TRBD1. Germline CDR1 MNHEY, CDR2 SVGAGI. Trimming at V came to 8 bases and at J to 3 bases, leaving 4 bases not matched to a gene. CDR3 size: 12 residues. Written as DNA, the CDR3 is TGTGCCAGCGCCGACAGGGTCTACGAGCAGTACTTC. Encoded protein: CASADRVYEQYF.

J is TRBJ2-2 and V is TRBV3-1 (or the pseudogene TRBV3-2), with 9 bases that match TRBD1. Germline CDR1 reads LGHDT; CDR2 reads YNNKEL (reference sequence). This CDR3 is built from 15 residues. Germline trimming cut 4 bases from V and 5 bases from J; bases unmatched to any gene: 5. This CDR3 is CASSPRDRATGELFF. The CDR3 DNA reads TGTGCCAGCAGCCCACGGGACAGGGCGACCGGGGAGCTGTTTTTT.